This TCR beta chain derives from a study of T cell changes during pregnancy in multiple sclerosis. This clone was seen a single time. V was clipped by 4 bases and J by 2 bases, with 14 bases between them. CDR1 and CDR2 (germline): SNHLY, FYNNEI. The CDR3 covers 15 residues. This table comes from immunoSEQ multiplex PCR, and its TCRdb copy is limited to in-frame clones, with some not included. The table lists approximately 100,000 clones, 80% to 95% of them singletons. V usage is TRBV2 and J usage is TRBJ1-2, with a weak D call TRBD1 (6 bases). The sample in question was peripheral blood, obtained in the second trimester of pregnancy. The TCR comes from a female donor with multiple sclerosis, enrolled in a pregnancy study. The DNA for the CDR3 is TGTGCCAGCAGTGCTATTTTGCAGGGGAACTATGGCTACACCTTC. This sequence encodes CASSAILQGNYGYTF.